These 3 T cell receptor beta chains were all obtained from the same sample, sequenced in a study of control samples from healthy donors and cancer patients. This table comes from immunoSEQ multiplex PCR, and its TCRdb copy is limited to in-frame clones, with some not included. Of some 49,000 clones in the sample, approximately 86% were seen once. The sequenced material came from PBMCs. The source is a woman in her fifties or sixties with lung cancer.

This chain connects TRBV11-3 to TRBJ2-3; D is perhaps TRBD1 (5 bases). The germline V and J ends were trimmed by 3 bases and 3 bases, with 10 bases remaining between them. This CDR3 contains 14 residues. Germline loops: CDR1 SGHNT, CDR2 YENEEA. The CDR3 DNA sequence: TGTGCCAGCAGCTTCCACGCAGGGACAGATACGCAGTATTTT. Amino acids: CASSFHAGTDTQYF.

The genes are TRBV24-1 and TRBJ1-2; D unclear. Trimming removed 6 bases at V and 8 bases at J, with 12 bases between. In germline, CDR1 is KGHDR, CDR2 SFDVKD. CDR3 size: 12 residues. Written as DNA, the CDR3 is TGTGCCACCAGTAGACCGGAGGAGGGCTACACCTTC. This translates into CATSRPEEGYTF.

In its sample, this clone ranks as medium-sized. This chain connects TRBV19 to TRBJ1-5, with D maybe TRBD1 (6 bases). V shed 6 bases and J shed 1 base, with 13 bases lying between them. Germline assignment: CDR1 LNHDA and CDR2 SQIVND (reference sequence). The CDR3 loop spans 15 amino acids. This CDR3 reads CASSPEGGSNQPQHF. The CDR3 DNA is TGTGCCAGTAGCCCAGAGGGGGGGAGCAATCAGCCCCAGCATTTT.